A single sample gave rise to the 7 T cell receptor beta chains below, sequenced in a study of cytomegalovirus exposure and HLA in healthy donors. 60 Vbeta and 13 Jbeta primers were used in PCR. The assay was immunoSEQ multiplex PCR, and TCRdb's table has in-frame clones only and misses some. This repertoire shows fewer than 150,000 clones, 70% to 85% found once; its top ten account for 6.5%. The sequenced sample consisted of PBMCs. These receptors were collected from a man aged 35-49 years in good health and CMV-seropositive.

The rearrangement joins TRBV28 to TRBJ1-2, with 10 bases aligning to TRBD1. Germline V gives CDR1 MDHEN, CDR2 SYDVKM. CDR3 length: 13 amino acids. J lost 3 bases, V lost 6 bases, and 1 base had no gene match. The CDR3 nucleotides read TGTGCCAGCAGGACAGGGGGCTACTATGGCTACACCTTC. Translation: CASRTGGYYGYTF.

V is TRBV6-1 and J is TRBJ2-1; D is unresolved. The V gene's germline CDR1 is MNHNS and CDR2 SASEGT. Trimming removed 1 base at V and 2 bases at J, with 6 bases between. The CDR3 sequence is 14 residues long. In DNA form, the CDR3 reads TGTGCCAGCAGTGAAGTGAGCGCCTACAATGAGCAGTTCTTC. Protein sequence: CASSEVSAYNEQFF.

V gene TRBV9 combines with J gene TRBJ1-3; no clear D gene. The CDR3 is 15 amino acids. CDR1 and CDR2 (germline): SGDLS, YYNGEE. The ends were cut back, 0 bases at V and 0 bases at J, with 7 bases in the middle. The CDR3 DNA reads as TGTGCCAGCAGCGTAGAAGCGTTCTCTGGAAACACCATATATTTT. It specifies CASSVEAFSGNTIYF.

The chain couples TRBV7-6 to TRBJ1-5; 9 bases are shared with TRBD1. The J segment lost 7 bases and the V segment lost 1 base, leaving 2 bases of the junction unmatched. This CDR3 is 14 amino acids long. Germline values: CDR1 SGHVS, CDR2 FNYEAQ. This CDR3 is CASSLGTGEQPQHF. CDR3 nucleotide sequence: TGTGCCAGCAGCTTAGGGACAGGGGAGCAGCCCCAGCATTTT.

This clone was found once. The chain combines TRBV4-1 with TRBJ1-5, with a tentative D call TRBD1 (5 bases). The CDR3 has 14 residues. V lost 5 bases, J lost 3 bases, and 11 bases lay in between. Germline V gives CDR1 MGHRA, CDR2 YSYEKL. Written as DNA, the CDR3 is TGCGCCAGCAGCGCCAGGGCCCTCAATCAGCCCCAGCATTTT. Translation: CASSARALNQPQHF.

This clone was seen only a few times. This rearrangement joins TRBV6-6 to TRBJ2-3, with 14 bases aligning to TRBD2. The CDR3 is 16 amino acids. CDR1 MNHNY and CDR2 SVGAGI come from the germline V gene (reference sequence). The junction had 4 bases not matched to a gene; V was cut back by 2 bases and J by 6 bases. The CDR3 DNA is TGTGCCAGCAGTTACCGGCGGACTAGCGGGAGGGATACGCAGTATTTT. The encoded protein is CASSYRRTSGRDTQYF.

The J gene is TRBJ1-2, the V gene TRBV19, with 8 positions matching TRBD1. The V gene end was trimmed by 5 bases and the J gene end by 4 bases; junction bases not matched to a gene: 12. The CDR3 has 16 residues. From germline, CDR1 is LNHDA and CDR2 SQIVND (reference sequence). The CDR3 here is CASSFHQGARAYGYTF. In DNA form, the CDR3 reads TGTGCCAGTAGTTTCCATCAGGGGGCAAGGGCCTATGGCTACACCTTC. Full variable domain (missing parts from reference TRBV19 and TRBJ1-2): DGGITQSPKYLFRKEGQNVTLSCEQNLNHDAMYWYRQDPGQGLRLIYYSQIVNDFQKGDIAEGYSVSREKKESFPLTVTSAQKNPTAFYLCASSFHQGARAYGYTFGSGTRLTVV.